The sequence of this TCR beta chain was determined in a study of CDR3 diversity in severe acne. One entry per CDR3 protein results from TCRdb running MiXCR on the PCR reads. This sample has some 90,000 distinct CDR3 sequences, with 48% found just once. V shed 3 bases and J 1 base; nucleotides not matched to a gene: 4. Germline CDR1 and CDR2: MGHDK and SYGVNS. There are 15 residues in the CDR3. This clonotype was sampled from a male donor in good health, serving as a control. Specimen: blood. This chain uses TRBV25-1 with TRBJ1-1, with TRBD1 matching over 8 bases. CDR3 DNA: TGTGCCAGCAGTGAGACCGGGACAGGGAACACTGAAGCTTTCTTT. It encodes CASSETGTGNTEAFF. The whole variable domain, remainder taken from reference TRBV25-1 and TRBJ1-1, is EADIYQTPRYLVIGTGKKITLECSQTMGHDKMYWYQQDPGMELHLIHYSYGVNSTEKGDLSSESTVSRIRTEHFPLTLESARPSHTSQYLCASSETGTGNTEAFFGQGTRLTVV.